The 3 T cell receptor beta chains presented below share a single source sample, sequenced in a study of control samples from healthy donors and cancer patients. TCRdb's table, derived via immunoSEQ multiplex PCR, lists solely in-frame clones and lacks some. The repertoire includes some 160,000 clones, roughly 89% of them detected once, and 4.9% sits in the top ten. Sequencing was performed on blood. The receptors shown here come from a man aged 25-40 years in good health.

The chain couples TRBV12-3 or TRBV12-4 to TRBJ1-2, with a tentative D call TRBD1 (6 bases). The V end was cut by 5 bases, the J end by 8 bases, with 15 bases between. There are 13 residues in the CDR3. The CDR3 protein is CASSPRPGDGYTF. In nucleotides, the CDR3 is TGTGCCAGCAGTCCAAGGCCAGGGGACGGCTACACCTTC.

V usage is TRBV5-8 and J usage is TRBJ1-3; 7 positions match TRBD1. After removal of 4 bases from V and 1 base from J, the junction contained 8 bases not matched to a gene. The CDR3 has 16 amino acids. Per the germline V gene, CDR1 is SGHTS and CDR2 is YDEGEE. CDR3 in amino acids: CASSHRGGQSGNTIYF. The CDR3 DNA sequence: TGTGCCAGCAGCCACAGGGGAGGACAATCTGGAAACACCATATATTTT.

The chain carries TRBV5-1 and TRBJ1-1, with TRBD1 matching over 8 bases. This CDR3 has 15 amino acids. Germline-derived CDR1 and CDR2 are SGHRS and YFSETQ. Unmatched junction bases numbered 10, after V lost 1 base and J lost 8 bases. Here the CDR3 DNA reads TGCGCCAGCAGCTTGTTATTTTCCGGACAGGGCGAAGCTTTCTTT. This encodes CASSLLFSGQGEAFF.